The clone carrying this TCR beta chain has only a few counts. Its matching antigen is unknown. These data are taken from a study of cytomegalovirus exposure and HLA in healthy donors. Study as a whole: An early release of data contained roughly 86 million unique TCRs, which came from HLA-typed donors.

The PCR was carried out with 60 Vbeta primers and 13 Jbeta primers. Produced via immunoSEQ multiplex PCR; TCRdb's table is partial and in-frame only. The sample yields about 140,000 clones, roughly 80% seen once. The CDR3 sequence is 14 residues long. The germline V gene encodes CDR1 SGHTA and CDR2 FQGNSA. With 6 bases clipped from V and 5 bases from J, the junction kept 6 bases outside the gene matches. Study-level points and caveats: Analysis performed later found more than 15,000 TCR beta sequences associated with HLA alleles at 0.05 false discovery rate.

The source of this sequence is a middle-aged man in good health and CMV-seronegative. The V and J genes are TRBV7-2 and TRBJ2-7, with 11 bases lining up with TRBD1. The sequencing sample was made of PBMCs. The chain's CDR3 is CASSRDRGENEQYF. The CDR3 DNA is TGTGCCAGCAGTCGGGACAGGGGGGAGAACGAGCAGTACTTC.